This passage covers 18 T cell receptor beta chains from one sample sequenced in a study of post-analysis software for immune sequencing data. Findings and caveats of the study: Five or six TRBV segments, TRBV5-6, TRBV5-1 and TRBV20-1 among them, were found more frequent in patients than controls.

These TCRs are of unknown antigen specificity. cDNA libraries of TCR beta carried unique molecular identifiers. TCRdb used MiXCR to reprocess the PCR reads, holding one entry per CDR3 protein. The sample gives roughly 540,000 distinct CDR3 sequences, around a third of which show up once; 4.5% to 7.5% is in the top ten. Source material: blood. Receptors originate from a girl younger than 18 with multiple sclerosis.

V is TRBV18 and J is TRBJ2-1; D is uncertain. Trimming left V 6 bases short and J 3 bases short, with 12 bases between. The CDR3 sequence is 14 residues long. Germline V lookup: CDR1 KGHSH, CDR2 LQKENI. The CDR3 sequence is CASSLLENYNEQFF. The CDR3, as DNA: TGTGCCAGCTCCCTCCTGGAAAACTACAATGAGCAGTTCTTC.

J is TRBJ2-1 and V is TRBV3-1; 8 bases are a match to TRBD2. The germline gives CDR1 LGHDT, CDR2 YNNKEL (reference sequence). Losses at the gene ends were 4 bases for V and 10 bases for J; bases not matched to a gene: 15. The CDR3 loop spans 16 amino acids. The CDR3 nucleotides read TGTGCCAGCAGCCCCCTGGTGGGACTAGAGGTTCCCGAGCAGTTCTTC. Its translation is CASSPLVGLEVPEQFF.

The table lists this clonotype with a few counts. This sequence joins TRBV11-1 and TRBJ2-5; 8 bases are shared with TRBD2. The length of the CDR3 is 16 residues. In germline, CDR1 is SGHAT, CDR2 FQDESV (reference sequence). V shed 5 bases, J shed 5 bases, and the junction held 13 bases outside the gene matches. CDR3 loop: CASSQRSGGPGETQYF. CDR3 nucleotides: TGTGCCAGCAGCCAGAGAAGCGGGGGTCCTGGGGAGACCCAGTACTTC.

This clonotype has just one count. The V and J genes are TRBV7-8 and TRBJ2-5; TRBD1 agrees at 10 bases. TRBJ2-7 explains the end of the DNA better; the J call may be wrong. Germline V gene lookup returns CDR1 SGHVS and CDR2 FQNEAQ. The CDR3 loop spans 14 amino acids. CDR3 region: CASSFLGQGYEQYF. The CDR3 DNA is TGTGCCAGCAGCTTCCTGGGACAGGGGTACGAGCAGTACTTC.

This clonotype came up many times. The chain couples TRBV5-1 to TRBJ2-7; TRBD1 matches at 8 bases. V shed 4 bases, J shed 4 bases, and the junction held 7 bases outside the gene matches. Germline loops: CDR1 SGHRS, CDR2 YFSETQ. This CDR3 comprises 14 residues. The CDR3 is CASSGNRGTYEQYF. The CDR3 DNA sequence: TGCGCCAGCAGCGGTAACAGGGGGACGTACGAGCAGTACTTC.

This clonotype was detected only a few times. The chain combines TRBV5-1 with TRBJ2-5, with 10 nucleotides matching TRBD1. The CDR3 is 15 residues long. V shed 3 bases, J shed 4 bases, and the junction held 6 bases outside the gene matches. Germline loops: CDR1 SGHRS, CDR2 YFSETQ. The CDR3 coding sequence is TGCGCCAGCAGCTCCTCGACAGGGGGCAGAGAGACCCAGTACTTC. This codes for CASSSSTGGRETQYF.

The rearrangement uses TRBV15 and TRBJ2-1; TRBD1 agrees at 10 bases. Germline CDR1 and CDR2: LNHNV and YYDKDF (reference sequence). CDR3 length: 17 residues. After removal of 1 base from V and 4 bases from J, the junction contained 7 bases not matched to a gene. CDR3 coding DNA: TGTGCCACCAGCAGAGGACCAGGACAGGGGGTTTACAATGAGCAGTTCTTC. Protein: CATSRGPGQGVYNEQFF.

This chain joins TRBV7-8 and TRBJ2-1; 8 bases are shared with TRBD1. From germline, CDR1 is SGHVS and CDR2 FQNEAQ. The CDR3 consists of 15 residues. The V gene end was trimmed by 2 bases and the J gene end by 6 bases; junction bases not matched to a gene: 6. CDR3 protein: CASSLLDRVVNEQFF. The CDR3 DNA reads TGTGCCAGCAGCTTACTGGACAGGGTGGTCAATGAGCAGTTCTTC.

The sample holds a few counts of this clonotype. This chain connects TRBV12-3 or TRBV12-4 to TRBJ2-1, with TRBD2 identical over 12 bases. The CDR3 runs 20 residues. J gave up 9 bases and V 3 bases, and 21 bases lay outside the gene matches. The CDR3 bases are TGTGCCAGCAGTTTTAGAACCCCTAATTTTCTAGCGGGGGGGCCTCCTGAGCAGTTCTTC. This codes for CASSFRTPNFLAGGPPEQFF.

The chain combines TRBV28 with TRBJ1-6; 8 bases fit TRBD1. With V trimmed by 4 bases and J by 10 bases, 15 bases remained unmatched. The CDR3 contains 17 residues. From germline, CDR1 is MDHEN and CDR2 SYDVKM. CDR3 coding DNA: TGTGCCAGCAGTTCTACGAACAGGGGGGCAGCGCGATCACCCCTCCACTTT. This encodes CASSSTNRGAARSPLHF.

This clonotype has only a few counts. This sequence joins TRBV5-1 and TRBJ2-7; 8 bases are shared with TRBD1. The germline V gene encodes CDR1 SGHRS and CDR2 YFSETQ. V shed 0 bases, J shed 1 base, and the junction held 3 bases outside the gene matches. The CDR3 spans 15 residues. The CDR3 loop is CASSLEGQGSYEQYF. In DNA, the CDR3 is TGCGCCAGCAGCTTGGAAGGACAGGGATCCTACGAGCAGTACTTC. Variable domain in full (rest from reference TRBV5-1 and TRBJ2-7): KAGVTQTPRYLIKTRGQQVTLSCSPISGHRSVSWYQQTPGQGLQFLFEYFSETQRNKGNFPGRFSGRQFSNSRSEMNVSTLELGDSALYLCASSLEGQGSYEQYFGPGTRLTVT.

This clonotype was recorded at least ten times. V usage is TRBV28 and J usage is TRBJ2-5, with a weak D call TRBD2 (6 bases). The CDR3 loop spans 14 amino acids. The V and J ends lost 2 bases and 4 bases respectively, with 11 bases between them. CDR1 and CDR2 (germline): MDHEN, SYDVKM. This chain's CDR3 is CASSLTGDRETQYF. The CDR3, as DNA: TGTGCCAGCAGTTTAACGGGGGACCGAGAGACCCAGTACTTC.

This clonotype has just a few counts. The chain uses TRBV12-3 or TRBV12-4 and TRBJ2-3; 7 positions agree with TRBD2. The CDR3 is 11 residues long. CDR3 coding DNA: TGTGCGACTAGCCCCACAGATACGCAGTATTTT. Translation gives CATSPTDTQYF.

The V gene is TRBV10-3, the J gene TRBJ2-6; no clear D. V dropped 3 bases and J dropped 0 bases, with 15 bases sitting between them. The CDR3 consists of 18 residues. The germline CDR1 and CDR2 sequences are ENHRY and SYGVKD. The CDR3 DNA follows: TGTGCCATCAGTGATGCCGTCAAGGCAGACTCTGGGGCCAACGTCCTGACTTTC. Protein: CAISDAVKADSGANVLTF.

The chain employs TRBV5-6 and TRBJ1-2; D call uncertain. Trimming left V 6 bases short and J 0 bases short, with 18 bases between. The CDR3 runs to 16 residues. Per the germline V gene, CDR1 is SGHDT and CDR2 is YYEEEE. The DNA of the CDR3 is TGTGCCAGCATCCTAACCGGCCGAACAGCTAACTATGGCTACACCTTC. It encodes CASILTGRTANYGYTF.

V and J are TRBV15 and TRBJ2-3; weak D call: TRBD2 (5 bases). Trimming removed 0 bases from V and 4 bases from J, with 17 bases in between. Germline V gene sequence: CDR1 LNHNV, CDR2 YYDKDF (reference sequence). This CDR3 spans 17 amino acids. CDR3 DNA sequence: TGTGCCACCAGCAGAGATAGTAACCTAGCTGAGGCAGATACGCAGTATTTT. Residues: CATSRDSNLAEADTQYF.

This clonotype was recorded a few times. The V gene is TRBV10-2, the J gene TRBJ1-5; 11 positions match TRBD1. The CDR3 runs 15 residues. After removal of 3 bases from V and 5 bases from J, the junction contained 3 bases not matched to a gene. From germline, CDR1 is WSHSY and CDR2 SAAADI. Here the CDR3 DNA reads TGCGCCAGCAGTGAATGGGGACAGGGGGATCAGCCCCAGCATTTT. This sequence encodes CASSEWGQGDQPQHF.

This clonotype appeared many times. The chain carries TRBV7-9 and TRBJ2-4; D might be TRBD1 (5 bases). V lost 1 base and J 5 bases, leaving 15 bases between the germline ends. The CDR3 is 16 amino acids. Germline assignment: CDR1 SEHNR and CDR2 FQNEAQ (reference sequence). The CDR3 DNA reads TGTGCCAGCAGCTTAGAGGCTGGCAGGGCCGAAAACATTCAGTACTTC. Translated, it gives CASSLEAGRAENIQYF.